This T cell receptor beta chain came from a study of control samples from healthy donors and cancer patients. Assay used: immunoSEQ multiplex PCR; TCRdb lists only in-frame clones, some missing. Of roughly 200,000 clones in the sample, roughly 94% were seen once. The CDR3 is 14 residues long. Germline V lookup: CDR1 MNHEY, CDR2 SVGAGI. Trimming removed 2 bases from V and 4 bases from J, with 11 bases in between. The sample consisted of blood. This sequence joins TRBV6-5 and TRBJ2-5; D uncertain. The clonotype comes from a middle-aged man in good health. The CDR3 bases are TGTGCCAGCAGTTACGGTCAACTGGGAGAGACCCAGTACTTC. It translates to CASSYGQLGETQYF.